This TCR beta chain was found in a study of STAT5B mutations in CD4+ large granular lymphocyte leukemia. In the study overall: Among healthy controls, a particular HLA allele went with more CDR3 'QG' motifs. The study's findings and limits: Patient CD4-sorted repertoires looked more clonal than healthy CD4+ repertoires, even without putative leukemic clones. Compared with healthy controls (2/35), patient top clones favored TRBV06 (8/27).

As for this clone: The antigen is undetermined.

The germline CDR1 and CDR2 sequences are ENHRY and SYGVKD. V was pared by 6 bases and J by 8 bases, with 16 bases between. This CDR3 region has 14 residues. The assay was run at survey level. Here immunoSEQ multiplex PCR was the method, and the copy in TCRdb shows in-frame clones only, minus some. The data hold about 31,000 clones, with 85% to 90% observed a single time. Sample: CD4+ T cells from blood buffy coats. This TCR came from a human donor in good health. The chain is built from TRBV10-3 and TRBJ1-4; D possibly corresponds to TRBD1 (5 bases). As DNA, the CDR3 is TGTGCCATCAGCTCAAATGCCAGGGAAGAAAAACTGTTTTTT. Translated: CAISSNAREEKLFF.